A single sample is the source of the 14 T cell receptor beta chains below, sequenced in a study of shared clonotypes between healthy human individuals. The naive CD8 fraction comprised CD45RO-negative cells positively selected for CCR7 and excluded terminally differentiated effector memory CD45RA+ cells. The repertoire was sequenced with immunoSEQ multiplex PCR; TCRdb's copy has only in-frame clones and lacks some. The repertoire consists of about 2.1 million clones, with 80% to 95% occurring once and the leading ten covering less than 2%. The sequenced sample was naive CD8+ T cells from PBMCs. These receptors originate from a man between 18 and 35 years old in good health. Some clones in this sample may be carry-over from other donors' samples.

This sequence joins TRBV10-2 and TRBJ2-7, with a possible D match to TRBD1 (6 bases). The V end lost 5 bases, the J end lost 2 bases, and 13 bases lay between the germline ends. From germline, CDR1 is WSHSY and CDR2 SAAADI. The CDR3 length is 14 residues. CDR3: CASSPLRGAYEQYF. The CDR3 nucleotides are TGCGCCAGCAGTCCACTCAGGGGAGCCTACGAGCAGTACTTC.

The chain's CDR3 is CASHSQGWNTEAFF. The DNA for the CDR3 is TGTGCCAGCCATTCCCAGGGTTGGAACACTGAAGCTTTCTTT. V is TRBV27 and J is TRBJ1-1; the D gene is possibly TRBD1 (5 bases). V lost 8 bases and J lost 1, with 14 bases in between. CDR1 MNHEY and CDR2 SMNVEV come from the germline V gene (reference sequence). CDR3 length: 14 amino acids.

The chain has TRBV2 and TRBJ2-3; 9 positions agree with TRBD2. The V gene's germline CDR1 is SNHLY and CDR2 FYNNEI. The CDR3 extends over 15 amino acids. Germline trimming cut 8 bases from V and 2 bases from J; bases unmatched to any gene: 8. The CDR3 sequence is CASGPGLAATDTQYF. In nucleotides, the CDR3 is TGTGCCAGCGGTCCGGGACTAGCAGCCACAGATACGCAGTATTTT.

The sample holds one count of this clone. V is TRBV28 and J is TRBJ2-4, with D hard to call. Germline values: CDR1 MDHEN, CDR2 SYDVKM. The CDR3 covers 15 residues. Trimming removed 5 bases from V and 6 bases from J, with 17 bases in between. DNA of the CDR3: TGTGCCAGCAGTGCGGTCATGGGGAACGCAAACATTCAGTACTTC. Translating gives CASSAVMGNANIQYF.

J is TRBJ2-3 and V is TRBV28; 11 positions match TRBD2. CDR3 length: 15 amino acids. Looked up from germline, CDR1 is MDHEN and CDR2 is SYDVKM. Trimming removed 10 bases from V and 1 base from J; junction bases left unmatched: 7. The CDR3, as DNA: TGTGCCACCATAGAGACTAGCGGGGGCACAGATACGCAGTATTTT. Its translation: CATIETSGGTDTQYF.

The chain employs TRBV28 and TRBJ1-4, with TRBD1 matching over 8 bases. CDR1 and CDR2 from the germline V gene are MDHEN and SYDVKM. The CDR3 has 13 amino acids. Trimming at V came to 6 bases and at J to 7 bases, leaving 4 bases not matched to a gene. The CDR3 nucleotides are TGTGCCAGCAGCGACAGGGGAGGTGAAAAACTGTTTTTT. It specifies CASSDRGGEKLFF.

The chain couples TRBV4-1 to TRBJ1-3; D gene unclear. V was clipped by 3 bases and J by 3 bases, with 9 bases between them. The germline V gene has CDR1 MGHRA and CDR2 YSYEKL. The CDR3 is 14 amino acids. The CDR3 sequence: CASSHRHDGNTIYF. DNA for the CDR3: TGCGCCAGCAGCCACCGACATGATGGAAACACCATATATTTT.

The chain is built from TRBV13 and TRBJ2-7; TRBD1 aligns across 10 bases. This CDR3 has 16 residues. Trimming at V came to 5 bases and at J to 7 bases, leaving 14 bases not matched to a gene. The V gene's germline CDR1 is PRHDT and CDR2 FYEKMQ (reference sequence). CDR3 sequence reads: CASSHRATGGRWEQYF. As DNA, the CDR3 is TGTGCCAGCAGCCACAGAGCGACAGGGGGCAGGTGGGAGCAGTACTTC.

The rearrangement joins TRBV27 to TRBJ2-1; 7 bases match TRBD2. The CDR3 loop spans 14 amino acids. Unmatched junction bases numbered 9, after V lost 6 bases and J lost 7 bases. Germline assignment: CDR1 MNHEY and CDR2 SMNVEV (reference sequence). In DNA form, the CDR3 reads TGTGCCAGCAGCCCGACGGGGGGATTGAATGAGCAGTTCTTC. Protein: CASSPTGGLNEQFF.

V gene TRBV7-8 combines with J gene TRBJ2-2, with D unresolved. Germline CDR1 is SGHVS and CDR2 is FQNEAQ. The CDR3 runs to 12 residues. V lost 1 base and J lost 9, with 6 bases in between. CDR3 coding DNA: TGTGCCAGCAGCTTAGGGGGTTGGGAGCTGTTTTTT. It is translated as CASSLGGWELFF.

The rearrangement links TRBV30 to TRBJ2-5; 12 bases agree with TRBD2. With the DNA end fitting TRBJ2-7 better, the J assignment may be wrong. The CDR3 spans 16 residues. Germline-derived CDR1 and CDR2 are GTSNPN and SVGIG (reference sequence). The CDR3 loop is CAWRTSGRLFSGEQYF. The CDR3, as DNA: TGTGCCTGGAGAACTAGCGGGAGGCTTTTCTCAGGCGAGCAGTACTTC.

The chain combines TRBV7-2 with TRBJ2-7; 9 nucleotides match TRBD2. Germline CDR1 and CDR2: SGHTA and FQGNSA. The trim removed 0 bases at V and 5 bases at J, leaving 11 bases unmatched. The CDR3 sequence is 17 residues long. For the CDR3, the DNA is TGTGCCAGCAGCTTAGCGAAAGGGCTAGCGGGACTCAACGAGCAGTACTTC. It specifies CASSLAKGLAGLNEQYF.

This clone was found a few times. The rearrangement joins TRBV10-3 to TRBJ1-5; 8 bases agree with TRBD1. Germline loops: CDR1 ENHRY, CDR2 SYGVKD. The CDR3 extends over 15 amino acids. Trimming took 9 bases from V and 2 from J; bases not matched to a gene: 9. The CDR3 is CAMNRATGGNQPQHF. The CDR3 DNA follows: TGTGCCATGAATCGGGCGACAGGGGGCAATCAGCCCCAGCATTTT.

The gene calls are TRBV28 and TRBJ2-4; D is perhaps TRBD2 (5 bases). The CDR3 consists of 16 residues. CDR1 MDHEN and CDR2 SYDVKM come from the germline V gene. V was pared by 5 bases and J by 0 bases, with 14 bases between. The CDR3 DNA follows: TGTGCCAGCAGTACCCGGACTGTACTAGCCAAAAACATTCAGTACTTC. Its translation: CASSTRTVLAKNIQYF.